This is a list of T cell receptor beta chains from one sample in a study of early T cells in non-severe SARS-CoV-2 infection. TCRdb re-derived calls from the 5' RACE reads in MiXCR, one entry per CDR3 protein. The repertoire includes about 30,000 distinct CDR3 sequences, more than 4.5% of them detected once, and less than 14% sits in the top ten. What was sequenced was whole blood. The receptors shown here come from an adult who was a healthcare worker with PCR-confirmed SARS-CoV-2 infection or an uninfected control (not recorded which). CDR3s include the opening cysteine and the closing phenylalanine or tryptophan. The D gene is left open where the match is weak. Clone size is given for some rows only: seen once, a few or many times, or a class if the clone is expanded.

cdr3_aa cdr3_nt j_call v_call clone_size d_call cdr3_length
CASSWPTGNSGANVLTF TGTGCCAGCAGTTGGCCGACAGGCAACTCTGGGGCCAACGTCCTGACTTTC TRBJ2-6 TRBV12-3/TRBV12-4 many . 17
CASSEAGFSNGDEQYF TGTGCCAGCAGTGAGGCGGGGTTTTCAAATGGGGACGAGCAGTACTTC TRBJ2-7 TRBV12-3/TRBV12-4 many . 16
CASTIGRADTEAFF TGTGCCAGTACCATCGGGCGGGCCGACACTGAAGCTTTCTTT TRBJ1-1 TRBV19 . . 14
CASEDRGENIQYF TGTGCCAGCGAAGACAGAGGCGAGAACATTCAGTACTTC TRBJ2-4 TRBV6-1 many . 13
CSVGEGRGNQPQHF TGCAGTGTAGGTGAGGGAAGGGGCAATCAGCCCCAGCATTTT TRBJ1-5 TRBV20-1 many . 14
CASSPLAGAYNEQFF TGTGCCAGCAGCCCTCTAGCGGGGGCCTACAATGAGCAGTTCTTC TRBJ2-1 TRBV7-2 many TRBD2 15
CASSRDSQNSPLHF TGCGCCAGCAGTCGGGACAGCCAGAATTCACCCCTCCACTTT TRBJ1-6 TRBV10-1 many TRBD1 14
CASNRDSLYNEQFF TGTGCCAGCAACCGGGACAGCCTTTACAATGAGCAGTTCTTC TRBJ2-1 TRBV6-5 many TRBD1 14
CSARLADNEQFF TGCAGTGCTAGACTAGCGGACAATGAGCAGTTCTTC TRBJ2-1 TRBV20-1 medium-sized TRBD2 12
CASSLFGARTEAFF TGTGCCAGCAGTTTATTCGGGGCCCGGACTGAAGCTTTCTTT TRBJ1-1 TRBV27 few . 14
CSARPGGAVGNSPLHF TGCAGTGCCCGACCAGGGGGGGCTGTAGGTAATTCACCCCTCCACTTT TRBJ1-6 TRBV20-1 many TRBD1 16
CASSPNTGDIQYF TGTGCCAGCTCACCAAACACAGGAGACATTCAGTACTTC TRBJ2-4 TRBV18 few . 13
CASSLTYEQYF TGTGCCAGCAGCTTGACCTACGAGCAGTACTTC TRBJ2-7 TRBV7-2 many . 11
CASTPLAGANEQFF TGCGCCAGCACCCCCCTCGCGGGAGCTAATGAGCAGTTCTTC TRBJ2-1 TRBV5-1 many TRBD2 14
CASSDSGTSGGADTQYF TGTGCCAGCAGTGACTCCGGGACTAGCGGGGGGGCAGATACGCAGTATTTT TRBJ2-3 TRBV6-4 many TRBD2 17
CASSRGLKEKLFF TGTGCCAGCAGCAGGGGGTTAAAAGAAAAACTGTTTTTT TRBJ1-4 TRBV7-8 . . 13
CASSEPGQGAESYTF TGTGCCAGCAGTGAGCCCGGACAGGGGGCCGAAAGCTACACCTTC TRBJ1-2 TRBV12-3/TRBV12-4 many TRBD1 15
CASSESTTRQETQYF TGCGCCAGCAGTGAGTCGACCACACGCCAAGAGACCCAGTACTTC TRBJ2-5 TRBV10-2 many . 15
CASKDSLYGYTF TGTGCCAGCAAGGACAGCCTCTATGGCTACACCTTC TRBJ1-2 TRBV12-3/TRBV12-4 . . 12
CASSQEPPAGSYNEQFF TGTGCCAGCAGCCAAGAACCCCCAGCGGGGAGCTACAATGAGCAGTTCTTC TRBJ2-1 TRBV3-1 few TRBD2 17
CASKGQGGSPQHF TGTGCCAGCAAGGGACAGGGAGGGTCGCCCCAGCATTTT TRBJ1-5 TRBV6-1 . TRBD1 13
CASSLGYGTVNDEQYF TGTGCCAGCAGCTTAGGGTACGGGACAGTTAACGACGAGCAGTACTTC TRBJ2-7 TRBV11-2 many TRBD1 16
CASSPETEYNEQFF TGTGCCAGCAGCCCTGAGACAGAATACAATGAGCAGTTCTTC TRBJ2-1 TRBV7-8 many . 14
CASSLSGTLAKNIQYF TGTGCCAGCTCGCTCAGCGGGACCTTAGCCAAAAACATTCAGTACTTC TRBJ2-4 TRBV2 . TRBD2 16
CASSSGPPDYYEQYF TGCGCCAGCAGCTCGGGCCCTCCAGATTATTACGAGCAGTACTTC TRBJ2-7 TRBV5-1 few . 15
CSATDRVSKNIQYF TGCAGTGCTACGGACAGGGTTTCCAAAAACATTCAGTACTTC TRBJ2-4 TRBV20-1 many TRBD1 14
CSARRGQGDQPQHF TGCAGTGCTAGAAGGGGACAGGGGGATCAGCCCCAGCATTTT TRBJ1-5 TRBV20-1 many TRBD1 14
CASSDTHATDTQYF TGTGCCAGCAGCGACACTCATGCCACAGATACGCAGTATTTT TRBJ2-3 TRBV6-2/TRBV6-3 few . 14
CASSLSGQYEQYF TGTGCCAGCAGCTTATCCGGCCAGTACGAGCAGTACTTC TRBJ2-7 TRBV7-2 many . 13
CSARDIGKPTDTQYF TGCAGTGCTAGAGATATCGGTAAACCCACAGATACGCAGTATTTT TRBJ2-3 TRBV20-1 many . 15
CASSFGLAGGHGTQYF TGTGCCAGCAGCTTTGGACTAGCGGGAGGGCACGGGACGCAGTATTTT TRBJ2-3 TRBV11-2 many TRBD2 16
CATRGQGLNTEAFF TGTGCCACCCGAGGACAGGGCTTGAACACTGAAGCTTTCTTT TRBJ1-1 TRBV10-3 medium-sized TRBD1 14
CSAYAGHENTEAFF TGCAGTGCCTACGCGGGACACGAGAACACTGAAGCTTTCTTT TRBJ1-1 TRBV20-1 many . 14
CASSLGTGGSPLHF TGTGCCAGCAGCTTAGGCACAGGGGGGTCACCCCTCCACTTT TRBJ1-6 TRBV11-2 . TRBD1 14
CASSEPNTEAFF TGTGCCAGCAGTGAACCGAACACTGAAGCTTTCTTT TRBJ1-1 TRBV2 many . 12
CASSLRDRPYEQYF TGTGCCAGCAGCCTCCGGGACAGGCCCTACGAGCAGTACTTC TRBJ2-7 TRBV7-8 many TRBD1 14
CASSLRGRDTEAFF TGTGCCAGCTCACTGCGGGGGAGGGACACTGAAGCTTTCTTT TRBJ1-1 TRBV18 many . 14
CSVDFGGSRGEKLFF TGCAGCGTTGATTTTGGGGGATCGCGTGGCGAAAAACTGTTTTTT TRBJ1-4 TRBV29-1 few . 15
CASSGHRGKGTEAFF TGTGCCAGCAGTGGCCACAGGGGAAAGGGCACTGAAGCTTTCTTT TRBJ1-1 TRBV6-1 few TRBD1 15
CSARAGQDRHEQYF TGCAGTGCTAGAGCCGGACAGGATCGCCACGAGCAGTACTTC TRBJ2-7 TRBV20-1 many TRBD1 14
CATSRDRNFQETQYF TGTGCCACCAGCAGAGATCGGAACTTCCAAGAGACCCAGTACTTC TRBJ2-5 TRBV15 . . 15
CASSYSGFSTDTQYF TGTGCCAGCAGTTACTCGGGCTTTAGCACAGATACGCAGTATTTT TRBJ2-3 TRBV6-5 many . 15
CASSAGTGQSTDTQYF TGTGCCAGCAGCGCCGGGACAGGTCAGAGCACAGATACGCAGTATTTT TRBJ2-3 TRBV7-6 . TRBD1 16
CASSPDSRSYEQYF TGTGCCAGCAGCCCCGACAGCCGATCCTACGAGCAGTACTTC TRBJ2-7 TRBV3-1 . . 14
CASRSGTGSYGYTF TGTGCCAGTAGGTCAGGGACAGGATCCTATGGCTACACCTTC TRBJ1-2 TRBV19 few TRBD1 14
CASSLTGTSGANVLTF TGTGCCAGCTCGTTGACAGGGACCTCTGGGGCCAACGTCCTGACTTTC TRBJ2-6 TRBV18 few TRBD1 16
CASSPGQAGANVLTF TGTGCCAGCTCACCCGGGCAGGCTGGGGCCAACGTCCTGACTTTC TRBJ2-6 TRBV18 many . 15
CASSPAGFSEQYF TGTGCCAGCAGCCCCGCGGGGTTTAGCGAGCAGTACTTC TRBJ2-7 TRBV7-9 many . 13
CSVELGSGQPQHF TGCAGCGTTGAGTTGGGGTCGGGGCAGCCCCAGCATTTT TRBJ1-5 TRBV29-1 many . 13
CAWSVGVSGAQKETQYF TGTGCCTGGAGTGTTGGTGTTAGTGGTGCCCAAAAAGAGACCCAGTACTTC TRBJ2-5 TRBV30 many . 17
CASSGGTITDTQYF TGCGCCAGCAGCGGGGGGACGATCACAGATACGCAGTATTTT TRBJ2-3 TRBV5-1 many . 14